The rows below give T cell receptor beta chains drawn from one sample of a study of CD8 T cells in Susac syndrome. MiXCR, run by TCRdb on the immunoSEQ multiplex PCR reads, gives a single entry per CDR3 protein. The data show some 160,000 distinct CDR3 sequences, with 85% to 95% seen just once and over 0.095% held by the top ten. The source material was CD4+ T cells from PBMCs. The receptor source for this set is a human donor with Susac syndrome. The CDR3 runs from the conserved cysteine through the conserved F or W. The D gene is left open where the match is weak. Clone size, where shown, is once, few, many, or a class for clones that have expanded.

NA,12,TRBV29-1,TRBJ1-5,NA,TGCAGCGTTGACGGGCGTAATCAGCCCCAGCATTTT,CSVDGRNQPQHF
NA,13,TRBV2,TRBJ2-3,NA,TGTGCCAGCAGTGGACAGACTCCAGATACGCAGTATTTT,CASSGQTPDTQYF
NA,14,TRBV20-1,TRBJ2-1,NA,TGCAGTGCTCCCTTAGGCCAGTCCTACAATGAGCAGTTCTTC,CSAPLGQSYNEQFF
NA,12,TRBV25-1,TRBJ2-1,NA,TGTGCCAGCAGTGAACAGGCGCATGAGCAGTTCTTC,CASSEQAHEQFF
NA,15,TRBV5-6,TRBJ1-2,NA,TGTGCCAGCAGCCCCCGAGCAGGATCTAACTATGGCTACACCTTC,CASSPRAGSNYGYTF
NA,12,TRBV29-1,TRBJ1-1,NA,TGCAGCGTTGGCTGGGGAAACACTGAAGCTTTCTTT,CSVGWGNTEAFF
NA,13,TRBV29-1,TRBJ2-3,NA,TGCAGCGCAGACTACCGGAGCACAGATACGCAGTATTTT,CSADYRSTDTQYF
TRBD1,14,TRBV20-1,TRBJ2-1,NA,TGCAGTGCTGAAGGACAGGCTGGGTACAATGAGCAGTTCTTC,CSAEGQAGYNEQFF
NA,14,TRBV9,TRBJ2-7,NA,TGTGCCAGCAGCCCCGAGCGGGCCGAGGGCGAGCAGTACTTC,CASSPERAEGEQYF
NA,13,TRBV20-1,TRBJ1-2,NA,TGCAGTGCGACGAATGGACAGTCCTATGGCTACACCTTC,CSATNGQSYGYTF
NA,14,TRBV14,TRBJ2-3,NA,TGTGCCAGCAGCCCCTTGGGGACCTTGAATACGCAGTATTTT,CASSPLGTLNTQYF
NA,14,TRBV30,TRBJ1-1,NA,TGTGCTGTAGAAAGGGGTCGGGGGCACACTGAAGCTTTCTTT,CAVERGRGHTEAFF
NA,13,TRBV20-1,TRBJ1-6,NA,TGCAGTGCTAGTCGGGGTCGAGATTCACCCCTCCACTTT,CSASRGRDSPLHF
NA,16,TRBV5-6,TRBJ2-3,NA,TGTGCCAGCAGCTTGGGCCACTTGGAGGGAGCAGATACGCAGTATTTT,CASSLGHLEGADTQYF
NA,15,TRBV20-1,TRBJ1-5,NA,TGCAGTGCGGCAGGTGAGGGATCGGGCAATCAGCCCCAGCATTTT,CSAAGEGSGNQPQHF
NA,15,TRBV27,TRBJ2-7,NA,TGTGCCAGCAGTTCTACAAGGGGAGTAATGTACGAGCAGTACTTC,CASSSTRGVMYEQYF
NA,12,TRBV2,TRBJ1-1,NA,TGTGCCAGCAGTAGAAGCGGCACTGAAGCTTTCTTT,CASSRSGTEAFF
NA,14,TRBV7-9,TRBJ2-4,NA,TGTGCCAGCGGCAAGGGGACCTCTGGGAACATTCAGTACTTC,CASGKGTSGNIQYF
NA,14,TRBV4-1,TRBJ2-5,NA,TGCGCCAGCAGCCAAGACGGGGGTTGGGAGACCCAGTACTTC,CASSQDGGWETQYF
NA,11,TRBV12-3/TRBV12-4,TRBJ1-2,NA,TGTGCCAGCAGATCTAACTATGGCTACACCTTC,CASRSNYGYTF
TRBD1,15,TRBV9,TRBJ2-7,NA,TGTGCCAGCAGCCCCGGACAGGGCAGCTCCTACGAGCAGTACTTC,CASSPGQGSSYEQYF
NA,18,TRBV12-5,TRBJ1-2,NA,TGTGCTAGTGGTTTGGTACGAGAGCAGACAGTCCCTAACTATGGCTACACCTTC,CASGLVREQTVPNYGYTF
NA,16,TRBV7-9,TRBJ2-3,NA,TGTGCCAGCAGCTTAGGAAGTCGGGGGCCCTCGGTATGGCAGTATTTT,CASSLGSRGPSVWQYF
NA,12,TRBV20-1,TRBJ1-2,NA,TGCAGTGCCACGGGAGAAAACTATGGCTACACCTTC,CSATGENYGYTF
NA,13,TRBV12-3/TRBV12-4,TRBJ2-1,NA,TGTGCCAGTTCACGACTTGGCGTCAATGAGCAGTTCTTC,CASSRLGVNEQFF
NA,15,TRBV7-2,TRBJ1-2,NA,TGTGCCAGCAGCTTAGGGGGGCAGACTAACTATGGCTACACCTTC,CASSLGGQTNYGYTF
NA,11,TRBV5-6,TRBJ1-5,NA,TGTGCCAGGGTTTTCGATCAGCCCCAGCATTTT,CARVFDQPQHF
TRBD1,14,TRBV7-2,TRBJ1-1,NA,TGTGCCAGCAGCACCTGGACAGGGAAGACTGAAGCTTTCTTT,CASSTWTGKTEAFF
TRBD1,14,TRBV4-1,TRBJ1-5,NA,TGCGCCAGCAGCCAAGTCAGGGGGGGCCAGCCCCAGCATTTT,CASSQVRGGQPQHF
TRBD2,16,TRBV9,TRBJ2-1,NA,TGTGCCAGCAGCGAGGCGACTAGCGGGGGGCTCAGGGAGCAGTTCTTC,CASSEATSGGLREQFF
NA,14,TRBV7-2,TRBJ2-5,NA,TGTGCCAGCAGCTTATCCCGGGTTCAAGAGACCCAGTACTTC,CASSLSRVQETQYF
NA,14,TRBV14,TRBJ1-2,once,TGTGCCAGCAGCCACGACGATTTGAGCTATCGCTACACCTTC,CASSHDDLSYRYTF
NA,15,TRBV5-1,TRBJ2-7,NA,TGCGCCAGCAGCTCTCTTGGCCAGGGGAATAACGAGCAGTACTTC,CASSSLGQGNNEQYF
TRBD2,14,TRBV7-2,TRBJ2-1,NA,TGTGCCAGCAGCTTAGTACTAGCGGCCAATGAGCAGTTCTTC,CASSLVLAANEQFF
NA,16,TRBV7-3,TRBJ2-6,few,TGTGCCAGCAGTCCGGACGGGCACTCTGGGGCCAACGTCCTGACTTTC,CASSPDGHSGANVLTF
NA,15,TRBV6-2/TRBV6-3,TRBJ2-1,NA,TGTGCCAGCAGTTACCCTGACACAGCCTACAATGAGCAGTTCTTC,CASSYPDTAYNEQFF
TRBD1,16,TRBV5-1,TRBJ1-6,NA,TGCGCCAGCAGCTTGGACGGACAGGGAAGGAATTCACCCCTCCACTTT,CASSLDGQGRNSPLHF
TRBD1,17,TRBV10-3,TRBJ1-5,NA,TGTGCCATCAGTGAGGGAGCGGGACAGGTGCCCAATCAGCCCCAGCATTTT,CAISEGAGQVPNQPQHF
NA,15,TRBV3-1,TRBJ1-1,NA,TGTGCCAGCAGCCCCCGGGCAGGAGAGAACACTGAAGCTTTCTTT,CASSPRAGENTEAFF
TRBD2,16,TRBV3-1,TRBJ2-2,once,TGTGCCAGCAGCCAAGTACTAGCGGGGGTTCCCGGGGAGCTGTTTTTT,CASSQVLAGVPGELFF
NA,12,TRBV2,TRBJ2-3,NA,TGTGCCAGCAGGAGTGACACAGATACGCAGTATTTT,CASRSDTDTQYF
NA,16,TRBV10-2,TRBJ2-5,NA,TGCGCCAGCAGTGGGGGGCGGGGGCGCATTGAAGAGACCCAGTACTTC,CASSGGRGRIEETQYF
NA,17,TRBV2,TRBJ2-5,NA,TGTGCCAGCAGTGGAATCTTCTTGCGGGGTAAACAAGAGACCCAGTACTTC,CASSGIFLRGKQETQYF
NA,13,TRBV12-3/TRBV12-4,TRBJ2-5,once,TGTGCCAGCAGTCAGACAGAGGGAGAGACCCAGTACTTC,CASSQTEGETQYF
NA,15,TRBV2,TRBJ2-5,once,TGTGCCAGCAGTGAAAATACCGGCGGGGAAGAGACCCAGTACTTC,CASSENTGGEETQYF
NA,15,TRBV4-1,TRBJ2-5,NA,TGCGCCAGCAGCCGAAACGAAGCGACACAAGAGACCCAGTACTTC,CASSRNEATQETQYF